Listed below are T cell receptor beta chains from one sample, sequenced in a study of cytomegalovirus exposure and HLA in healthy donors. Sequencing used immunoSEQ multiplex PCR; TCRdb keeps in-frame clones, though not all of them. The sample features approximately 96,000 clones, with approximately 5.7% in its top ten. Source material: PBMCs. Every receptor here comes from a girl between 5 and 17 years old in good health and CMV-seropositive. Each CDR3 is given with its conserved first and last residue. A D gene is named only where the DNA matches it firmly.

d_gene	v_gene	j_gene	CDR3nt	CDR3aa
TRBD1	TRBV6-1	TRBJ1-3	TGTGCCAGCAGTAATCACAGGGGTGGCAACACCATATATTTT	CASSNHRGGNTIYF
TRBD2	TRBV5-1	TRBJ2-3	TGCGCCAGCAGCGCCGACTTGACTAGCGGGGCCCCTACTAGCACAGATACGCAGTATTTT	CASSADLTSGAPTSTDTQYF
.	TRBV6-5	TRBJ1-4	TGTGCCAGCAGTTACTCGGGCGGGGTACGGGAAAAACTGTTTTTT	CASSYSGGVREKLFF
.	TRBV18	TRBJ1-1	TGTGCCAGCTCAGATTCAGGGATCCCTGAAGCTTTCTTT	CASSDSGIPEAFF
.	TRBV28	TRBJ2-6	TGTGCCAGCAGTCTATCCTCCTCAGGGGTCCTGGGTGGGGCCAACGTCCTGACTTTC	CASSLSSSGVLGGANVLTF
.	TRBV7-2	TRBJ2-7	TGTGCCAGCAGCTTACAGCCGGCAGGGGCCAACTACGAGCAGTACTTC	CASSLQPAGANYEQYF
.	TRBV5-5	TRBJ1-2	TGTGCCAGCAGCTTGGAACAGTCCCTCTTCTATGGCTACACCTTC	CASSLEQSLFYGYTF
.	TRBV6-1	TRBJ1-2	TGTGCCAGCAGGACTGATCGAGATCTGGTCTATGGCTACACCTTC	CASRTDRDLVYGYTF
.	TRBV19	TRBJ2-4	TGTGCCAGTAGTATGTCGGCATATACAGGGACCATTCAGTACTTC	CASSMSAYTGTIQYF
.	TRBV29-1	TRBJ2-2	TGCAGCGTTGGGAGCGGCGGGGAGCTGTTTTTT	CSVGSGGELFF
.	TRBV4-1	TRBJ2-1	TGCGCCAGCAGCCACGGGCGGGGATCTTACAATGAGCAGTTCTTC	CASSHGRGSYNEQFF
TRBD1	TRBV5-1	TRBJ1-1	TGCGCCAGCAGCGCGGGACAGGAGGTTGAAGCTTTCTTT	CASSAGQEVEAFF
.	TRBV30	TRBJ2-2	TGTGCCTGGAGCGACACCGGGGAGCTGTTTTTT	CAWSDTGELFF
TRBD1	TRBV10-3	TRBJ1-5	TGTGCCATCAGTGAGCACCAGGGACAGGGGCAGGAGCCCCAGCATTTT	CAISEHQGQGQEPQHF
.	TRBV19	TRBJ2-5	TGTGCCAGTAGTATTGAGTGGGCCCGCCAAGAGACCCAGTACTTC	CASSIEWARQETQYF
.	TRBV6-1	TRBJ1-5	TGTGCCAGCAGTGCCGCGGTAGGAAATCAGCCCCAGCATTTT	CASSAAVGNQPQHF
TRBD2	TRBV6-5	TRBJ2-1	TGTGCCAGCAGTTACTCGTTACTAGCGGGGCTCAATGAGCAGTTCTTC	CASSYSLLAGLNEQFF